This T cell receptor (beta chain) was found in a study of somatic mutations in T cells in chronic GVHD (dated by TCRdb to the early 2020s). Deletion took 0 bases off V and 5 bases off J, with a span of 8 bases between the germline ends. From the cysteine through the phenylalanine, the CDR3 covers 13 amino acids. Here the CDR3 DNA is all that survives: 39 bases in frame from base 1. The germline V gene (reference sequence) supplies CDR1 LNHNV and CDR2 YYDKDF. A remark on this clone: The clone's antigen remains unknown. No quality values exist for individual bases; no much larger clone is one base distant.

Genomic DNA was isolated and then used for TCRbeta deep sequencing. The immunoSEQ assay, provided as a commercial service, was used for both TCRbeta CDR3 sequencing and the initial data processing. Per the source publication's procedure: Reads were demultiplexed, adapter and primer sequences were removed, similar clones were merged by frequency-ratio clustering, and V, D, J genes were annotated with IMGT. TCRdb obtained this table from immuneACCESS and retained in-frame rearrangements with V and J assigned. These tables miss some clones; where compared with another copy, unresolved V genes account for less than half of the shortfall, and the remainder is unexplained. The V and J calls and clone size are taken from that table; D and trimming were inferred from the DNA. The sample yields 13,000 to 15,000 clones; approximately 80% were counted once. The ten most abundant clones make up 32% of the sample.

For sorting, staining was performed with anti-CD3, anti-CD4, anti-CD8 and a Vbeta20 antibody from the IOTest Beta Mark kit on a FACSAria III, and a purity above 98% was achieved. Mononuclear cells were isolated by Ficoll-Paque PLUS density gradient centrifugation from peripheral blood that had been collected in sodium heparin tubes. CD4+ Vbeta20+, CD4+ Vbeta20-, and CD8+ T cell fractions were FACS-sorted before TCRbeta deep sequencing. Specimen: Vbeta20-negative CD4+ T cells from blood. Reading the label with the study, this specimen's cell subset or site is: CD4+ T cells sorted as TCR Vbeta20 negative by flow cytometry. The source is a male patient between 50 and 60 years old with chronic graft-versus-host disease. After a transplant, not all T cells may be the patient's own; some may come from the graft donor. The chain is made from TRBV15 and TRBJ2-7; no confident D gene assignment can be made. This receptor has the CDR3 CATSRESSHEQYF. At the DNA level, the sequence is TGTGCCACCAGCAGAGAAAGCTCACACGAGCAGTACTTC.